A single sample is the source of the 4 T cell receptor beta chains below, sequenced in a study of blood T cell repertoires in COVID-19. Measured with immunoSEQ multiplex PCR; TCRdb has only the in-frame clones, and not every one. The repertoire holds approximately 85,000 clones, with about 86% as singletons. The sequencing input was peripheral blood. Every receptor here comes from a woman older than 75 in a cohort sampled during active or convalescent COVID-19.

This clone turned up a few times. The chain carries TRBV18 and TRBJ2-7; 8 nucleotides match TRBD1. This CDR3 is 22 amino acids long. Trimming took 8 bases from V and 0 from J; bases not matched to a gene: 30. Germline assignment: CDR1 KGHSH and CDR2 LQKENI. This CDR3 reads CASPPLWPRTGTPRVGSYEQYV. DNA of the CDR3: TGTGCCAGCCCCCCACTCTGGCCCCGGACAGGGACTCCCCGGGTCGGCTCCTACGAGCAGTACGTC.

The chain couples TRBV3-1 (or the pseudogene TRBV3-2) to TRBJ2-5, with 8 positions matching TRBD2. Germline V gene sequence: CDR1 LGHDT, CDR2 YNNKEL (reference sequence). CDR3 length equals 14 residues. With 0 bases clipped from V and 5 bases from J, the junction kept 2 bases outside the gene matches. As DNA, the CDR3 is TGTGCCAGCAGCCAAGACCCGGGGGGGGAGACCCAGTACTTC. It is translated as CASSQDPGGETQYF.

The genes are TRBV5-1 and TRBJ2-5; weak D call: TRBD1 (5 bases). CDR1 is SGHRS and CDR2 is YFSETQ in the germline V gene. The CDR3 is 15 residues long. Trimming removed 0 bases at V and 4 bases at J, with 13 bases between. Here the CDR3 DNA reads TGCGCCAGCAGCTTGGTGGGCCAGGGTAGAGAGACCCAGTACTTC. It is translated as CASSLVGQGRETQYF.

The gene calls are TRBV7-8 and TRBJ2-7; tentative D call: TRBD1 (5 bases). Trimming left V 4 bases short and J 4 bases short, with 8 bases between. CDR1 and CDR2 (germline): SGHVS, FQNEAQ. The CDR3 runs 12 residues. The CDR3 DNA is TGTGCCAGCAGCTCCCAGGGTTACGAGCAGTACGTC. Its protein product is CASSSQGYEQYV.